These 31 T cell receptor beta chains were all obtained from the same sample, sequenced in a study of T cell responses to AZD1222 COVID-19 vaccine. Clones were read by immunoSEQ multiplex PCR, and TCRdb kept only the in-frame ones, dropping some. The sample has approximately 130,000 clones; approximately 85% are singletons. Source: peripheral blood, taken 28 days after the second AZD1222 dose. The source is an adult who received the AZD1222 COVID-19 vaccine.

The rearrangement joins TRBV19 to TRBJ2-4; maybe TRBD1 (6 bases). Germline assignment: CDR1 LNHDA and CDR2 SQIVND (reference sequence). This CDR3 contains 15 residues. V lost 2 bases and J lost 0, with 8 bases in between. The CDR3 DNA is TGTGCCAGTAGTATATCCAGGGGAGCCAAAAACATTCAGTACTTC. This encodes CASSISRGAKNIQYF.

The chain employs TRBV6-6 and TRBJ2-7; 8 bases align to TRBD1. The germline V gene has CDR1 MNHNY and CDR2 SVGAGI (reference sequence). The CDR3 runs 14 residues. Trimming cost V 5 bases and J 5 bases; bases outside gene matches: 8. DNA of the CDR3: TGTGCCAGCAGTGATGGACAGGGTATAGACGAGCAGTACTTC. Amino acid sequence: CASSDGQGIDEQYF.

On this clone: One end of the junction varies from germline; a read error may be responsible. The rearrangement joins TRBV10-3 to TRBJ2-2; D call uncertain. CDR3 length equals 17 residues. Germline CDR1 reads ENHRY; CDR2 reads SYGVKD. CDR3 loop: CAIGFEPPQANPGELFF. DNA of the CDR3: TGTGCCATCGGGTTCGAACCCCCACAAGCGAACCCCGGGGAGCTGTTTTTT.

The J gene is TRBJ2-3, the V gene TRBV7-2, with a weak D call TRBD1 (5 bases). The CDR3 is 14 amino acids. The germline V gene encodes CDR1 SGHTA and CDR2 FQGNSA. Trimming pared 4 bases from V and 2 bases from J, leaving 10 bases between. CDR3 DNA sequence: TGTGCCAGCAGCTCCCAGGGATTCACAGATACGCAGTATTTT. This gives the protein CASSSQGFTDTQYF.

The chain links TRBV5-5 to TRBJ1-2, with D possibly matching TRBD1 (6 bases). Germline CDR1 and CDR2: SGHKS and YYEKEE (reference sequence). There are 12 residues in the CDR3. Between the trimmed V and J ends, which lost 1 base and 8 bases, there was a span of 9 bases. CDR3 sequence reads: CASSLTGFGYTF. The CDR3 coding sequence is TGTGCCAGCAGCTTGACAGGGTTCGGCTACACCTTC.

This chain links TRBV19 with TRBJ2-1; D remains unclear. The CDR3 covers 13 residues. The V gene lost 2 bases and the J gene lost 10 bases, with 12 bases spanning the gap. Germline CDR1 LNHDA, CDR2 SQIVND (reference sequence). The CDR3 reads CASSIKLASEQFF. CDR3 sequence (DNA): TGTGCCAGTAGTATAAAATTGGCGAGCGAGCAGTTCTTC.

The chain links TRBV7-9 to TRBJ1-5; D unclear. V was pared by 3 bases and J by 11 bases, with 14 bases between. CDR3 length: 13 amino acids. Germline V CDR1 and CDR2: SEHNR, FQNEAQ (reference sequence). The CDR3 DNA is TGTGCCAGCAGCTTCGACGGGGATGGGGCCCAGCATTTT. The encoded protein is CASSFDGDGAQHF.

This rearrangement joins TRBV27 to TRBJ2-5; D gene uncertain. The CDR3 is 13 amino acids. V lost 6 bases to trimming and J lost 2 bases, with 10 bases between them. Germline CDR1 is MNHEY and CDR2 is SMNVEV (reference sequence). In DNA, the CDR3 is TGTGCCAGCAGCCTCGGGCAGCAAGAGACCCAGTACTTC. Its protein is CASSLGQQETQYF.

This chain links TRBV10-1 with TRBJ2-1; TRBD1 matches at 8 bases. Trimming at V came to 2 bases and at J to 2 bases, leaving 8 bases not matched to a gene. CDR3 length: 17 amino acids. Germline values: CDR1 WNHNN, CDR2 SYGVQD (reference sequence). The CDR3 loop is CASSEAGGLEPYNEQFF. The DNA for the CDR3 is TGCGCCAGCAGTGAGGCAGGGGGCCTCGAGCCCTACAATGAGCAGTTCTTC.

This chain links TRBV24-1 with TRBJ2-7, with 8 bases matching TRBD1. CDR3 length: 17 residues. CDR1 KGHDR and CDR2 SFDVKD come from the germline V gene. V shed 2 bases and J 5 bases; nucleotides not matched to a gene: 13. The CDR3 DNA sequence: TGTGCCACCAGTGATTCGGCCGAGACAGGGGCCGGGGACGAGCAGTACTTC. Translating it yields CATSDSAETGAGDEQYF.

The chain has TRBV3-1 (or the pseudogene TRBV3-2) and TRBJ2-5, with a possible D match to TRBD2 (6 bases). CDR1 is LGHDT and CDR2 is YNNKEL in the germline V gene (reference sequence). The CDR3 totals 15 residues. With 1 base removed from V and 1 base from J, the gap between germline ends came to 10 bases. CDR3 sequence reads: CASSQGGVFQETQYF. The CDR3 region has the DNA TGTGCCAGCAGCCAAGGGGGGGTTTTCCAAGAGACCCAGTACTTC.

The rearrangement links TRBV13 to TRBJ1-6, with 8 bases matching TRBD1. The CDR3 loop spans 14 amino acids. With 4 bases clipped from V and 12 bases from J, the junction kept 8 bases outside the gene matches. Germline CDR1 PRHDT, CDR2 FYEKMQ (reference sequence). The CDR3 DNA is TGTGCCAGCAGCTCGGGACAGGCCTTGGGACCCCTCCACTTT. Its translation: CASSSGQALGPLHF. The complete variable domain, with remaining parts taken from reference TRBV13 and TRBJ1-6, reads AAGVIQSPRHLIKEKRETATLKCYPIPRHDTVYWYQQGPGQDPQFLISFYEKMQSDKGSIPDRFSAQQFSDYHSELNMSSLELGDSALYFCASSSGQALGPLHFGNGTRLTVT.

The gene calls are TRBV18 and TRBJ1-1; 9 nucleotides match TRBD1. With V trimmed by 0 bases and J by 3 bases, 5 bases remained unmatched. There are 16 residues in the CDR3. CDR1 and CDR2 (germline): KGHSH, LQKENI. The CDR3 coding sequence is TGTGCCAGCTCACCACCGACAGGGGGTCAGGACACTGAAGCTTTCTTT. Encoded protein: CASSPPTGGQDTEAFF.

CDR3 in amino acids: CASSLDNNEQFF. The CDR3 coding sequence is TGTGCCAGCAGCCTCGATAACAATGAGCAGTTCTTC. The V call is TRBV7-9, the J call TRBJ2-1; D unclear. The V gene's germline CDR1 is SEHNR and CDR2 FQNEAQ (reference sequence). The CDR3 extends over 12 amino acids. Trimming left V 5 bases short and J 5 bases short, with 7 bases between.

The chain couples TRBV2 to TRBJ2-5, with 7 bases lining up with TRBD1. Unmatched junction bases numbered 12, after V lost 6 bases and J lost 2 bases. The length of the CDR3 is 16 residues. Germline CDR1 reads SNHLY; CDR2 reads FYNNEI. CDR3 coding DNA: TGTGCCAGCAGCGCTAACTTGGGCAGGGGGCAAGAGACCCAGTACTTC. Translating gives CASSANLGRGQETQYF.

The V call is TRBV28, the J call TRBJ1-1; D gene ambiguous. Germline V gene data show CDR1 as MDHEN and CDR2 as SYDVKM. The V gene lost 1 base and the J gene lost 3 bases, with 3 bases spanning the gap. CDR3 length: 12 amino acids. The CDR3: CASSLFHTEAFF. In DNA form, the CDR3 reads TGTGCCAGCAGTTTATTCCACACTGAAGCTTTCTTT. Full variable domain (missing parts from reference TRBV28 and TRBJ1-1): DVKVTQSSRYLVKRTGEKVFLECVQDMDHENMFWYRQDPGLGLRLIYFSYDVKMKEKGDIPEGYSVSREKKERFSLILESASTNQTSMYLCASSLFHTEAFFGQGTRLTVV.

The V call is TRBV28, the J call TRBJ1-6; tentatively, D is TRBD1 (5 bases). Germline values: CDR1 MDHEN, CDR2 SYDVKM. Trimming stripped 3 bases from V and 6 bases from J, with 9 bases between. The CDR3 extends over 14 amino acids. CDR3 in DNA: TGTGCCAGCAGTTTTGGTCAGGGTAATTCACCCCTCCACTTT. This gives the protein CASSFGQGNSPLHF.

Only a few counts were recorded for this clone. The chain combines TRBV30 with TRBJ2-1; D possibly corresponds to TRBD1 (6 bases). CDR1 GTSNPN and CDR2 SVGIG come from the germline V gene (reference sequence). The CDR3 has 11 amino acids. The CDR3 region is CAVGGWGEQFF. CDR3 in DNA: TGTGCGGTAGGGGGATGGGGTGAGCAGTTCTTC.

This chain's CDR3 is CATSGPRSGNTIYF. Written as DNA, the CDR3 is TGCGCCACCTCCGGGCCTAGATCTGGAAACACCATATATTTT. V gene TRBV23-1 combines with J gene TRBJ1-3; D unclear. TRBV23-1 is designated an ORF whose function remains uncertain. The ends were cut back, 10 bases at V and 1 base at J, with 14 bases in the middle. There are 14 residues in the CDR3.

The rearrangement links TRBV28 to TRBJ2-7; 8 nucleotides line up with TRBD1. Trimming took 4 bases from V and 3 from J; bases not matched to a gene: 8. CDR3 length equals 15 residues. CDR1 is MDHEN, CDR2 SYDVKM, per germline. This CDR3 is CASSSTGTGSYEQYF. CDR3 DNA sequence: TGTGCCAGCAGTTCGACCGGGACAGGAAGCTACGAGCAGTACTTC.

The chain joins TRBV7-2 to TRBJ1-1; D ambiguous. This CDR3 has 13 residues. Germline lookup yields CDR1 SGHTA and CDR2 FQGNSA. V was trimmed by 1 base and J by 9 bases, leaving 12 bases between them. The CDR3, as DNA: TGTGCCAGCAGCTTAGAGGGCCAGACCCAAGCTTTCTTT. Translation: CASSLEGQTQAFF.

The CDR3 region has the DNA TGCGCCAGCAGCTACTCGCAGGGTCAGCCCCAGCATTTT. Amino acid sequence: CASSYSQGQPQHF. J is TRBJ1-5 and V is TRBV5-1; tentatively, D is TRBD1 (5 bases). Trimming shortened V by 3 bases and J by 6 bases, and 10 bases separated the two germline ends. The germline CDR1 and CDR2 sequences are SGHRS and YFSETQ. This CDR3 is 13 amino acids long.

The chain uses TRBV9 and TRBJ2-7; unclear D gene. Trimming took off 0 bases at V and 6 bases at J, with 13 bases between the two ends. The CDR3 runs to 14 residues. CDR1 and CDR2 (germline): SGDLS, YYNGEE. Here the CDR3 reads CASSVDVGLSEQYF. The CDR3 DNA reads TGTGCCAGCAGCGTAGACGTCGGGCTGTCCGAGCAGTACTTC.

This sequence joins TRBV5-1 and TRBJ1-2, with no clear D. V was trimmed by 3 bases and J by 3 bases, leaving 9 bases between them. This CDR3 is built from 13 residues. The V gene's germline CDR1 is SGHRS and CDR2 YFSETQ. The chain's CDR3 is CASSYDGDYGYTF. In nucleotides, the CDR3 is TGCGCCAGCAGCTACGACGGAGACTATGGCTACACCTTC.

The chain carries TRBV18 and TRBJ1-4; no firm D call. Trimming stripped 2 bases from V and 4 bases from J, with 11 bases between. Germline V gene sequence: CDR1 KGHSH, CDR2 LQKENI. This CDR3 is 15 amino acids long. CDR3 bases: TGTGCCAGCTCACCAACGGCACGGTTTAATGAAAAACTGTTTTTT. It translates to CASSPTARFNEKLFF.

The chain carries TRBV5-1 and TRBJ2-5; D might be TRBD1 (5 bases). The CDR3 consists of 15 residues. The germline V and J ends were trimmed by 2 bases and 4 bases, with 15 bases remaining between them. Germline V gives CDR1 SGHRS, CDR2 YFSETQ. CDR3 protein: CASSFAQGTGETQYF. DNA of the CDR3: TGCGCCAGCAGCTTTGCGCAGGGTACGGGAGAGACCCAGTACTTC.

The V and J genes are TRBV6-5 and TRBJ1-5; D not certain. CDR3 length equals 14 residues. In germline, CDR1 is MNHEY, CDR2 SVGAGI. Trimming took off 7 bases at V and 3 bases at J, with 13 bases between the two ends. The CDR3 nucleotides read TGTGCCAGCAAACATGTAGACCTCAATCAGCCCCAGCATTTT. Translation gives CASKHVDLNQPQHF.

V gene TRBV24-1 combines with J gene TRBJ2-7; 12 bases are shared with TRBD2. Germline V CDR1 and CDR2: KGHDR, SFDVKD. CDR3 length equals 15 residues. With V trimmed by 2 bases and J by 7 bases, 5 bases remained unmatched. The CDR3 bases are TGTGCCACCAGTGATTCTAGCGGGAGGGCGGGGGAGCAGTACTTC. It yields the protein CATSDSSGRAGEQYF.

The J gene is TRBJ2-7, the V gene TRBV7-9, with a weak D call TRBD2 (6 bases). CDR1 SEHNR and CDR2 FQNEAQ come from the germline V gene (reference sequence). CDR3 length: 13 residues. V was clipped by 8 bases and J by 1 base, with 12 bases between them. The DNA for the CDR3 is TGTGCCAGCCGCCTGGGGGGTTCCTACGAGCAGTACTTC. It specifies CASRLGGSYEQYF.

This chain uses TRBV5-1 with TRBJ1-2, with TRBD1 matching 10 bases. This CDR3 contains 15 residues. The J segment lost 3 bases and the V segment lost 0 bases, leaving 2 bases of the junction unmatched. Looked up from germline, CDR1 is SGHRS and CDR2 is YFSETQ. The CDR3 sequence: CASSLGQGAYYGYTF. The CDR3 DNA sequence: TGCGCCAGCAGCTTGGGACAGGGGGCATACTATGGCTACACCTTC.

This clone was seen just once. The chain uses TRBV7-9 and TRBJ2-1, with 13 positions matching TRBD2. The germline CDR1 and CDR2 sequences are SEHNR and FQNEAQ (reference sequence). With V trimmed by 1 base and J by 8 bases, 5 bases remained unmatched. CDR3 size: 16 residues. The CDR3 region has the DNA TGTGCCAGCAGCTTAGTGGGGACTAGCGGGGTCCATGAGCAGTTCTTC. Its translation is CASSLVGTSGVHEQFF.